This T cell receptor beta chain is from a study of cytomegalovirus exposure and HLA in healthy donors. Turning to the study itself: An analysis done earlier identified almost 120 million unique TCR beta sequences from approximately 170 million T cells.

Notes on the study in general: Many donors shared some public TCRs, even though most TCR sequences were rare. Being indistinguishable, some V segments were excluded, TRBV6-2 and TRBV6-3 among them.

This clone was counted a few times. Its specificity is not known. Trimming stripped 0 bases from V and 4 bases from J, with 16 bases between. Germline values: CDR1 SGHRS, CDR2 YFSETQ. This CDR3 region has 16 residues. In the PCR, 60 Vbeta and 13 Jbeta primers were used. Clones were sequenced by immunoSEQ multiplex PCR, and TCRdb holds only the in-frame ones, with some missing. Among about 200,000 clones listed, about three quarters were seen once. The sequenced sample was PBMCs. This TCR was recovered from a woman aged 25 to 45 in good health and CMV-seropositive. The V call is TRBV5-1, the J call TRBJ1-2, with D maybe TRBD1 (6 bases). The CDR3 DNA reads TGCGCCAGCAGCTTGGGACTGGGGGACATGGCCTATGGCTACACCTTC. Amino acid sequence: CASSLGLGDMAYGYTF.